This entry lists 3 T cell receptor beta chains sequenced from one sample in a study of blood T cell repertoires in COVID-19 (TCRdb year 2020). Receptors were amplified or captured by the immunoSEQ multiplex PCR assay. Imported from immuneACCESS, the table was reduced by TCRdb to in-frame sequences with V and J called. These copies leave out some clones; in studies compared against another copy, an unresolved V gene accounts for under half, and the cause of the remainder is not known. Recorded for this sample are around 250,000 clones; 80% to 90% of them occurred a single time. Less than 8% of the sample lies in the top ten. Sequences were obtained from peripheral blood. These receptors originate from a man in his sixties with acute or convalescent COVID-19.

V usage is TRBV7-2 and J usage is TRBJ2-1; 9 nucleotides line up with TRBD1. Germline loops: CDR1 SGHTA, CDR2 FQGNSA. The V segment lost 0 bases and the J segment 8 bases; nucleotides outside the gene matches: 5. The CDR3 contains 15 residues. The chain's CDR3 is CASSLAGTGTYEQFF. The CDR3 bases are TGTGCCAGCAGCTTAGCTGGGACAGGGACGTATGAGCAGTTCTTC.

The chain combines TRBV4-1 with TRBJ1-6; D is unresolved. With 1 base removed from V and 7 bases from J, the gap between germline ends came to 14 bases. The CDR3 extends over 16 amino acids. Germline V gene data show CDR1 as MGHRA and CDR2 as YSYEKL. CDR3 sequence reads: CASSQARLGSNSPLHF. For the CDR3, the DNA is TGCGCCAGCAGCCAAGCTAGGTTGGGTAGCAATTCACCCCTCCACTTT.

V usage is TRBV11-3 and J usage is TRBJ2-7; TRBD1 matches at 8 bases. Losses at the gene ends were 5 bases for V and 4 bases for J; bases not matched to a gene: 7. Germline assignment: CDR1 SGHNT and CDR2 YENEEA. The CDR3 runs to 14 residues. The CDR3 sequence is CASSLQGQGYEQYF. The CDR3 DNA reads TGTGCCAGCAGCCTCCAAGGACAGGGTTACGAGCAGTACTTC.